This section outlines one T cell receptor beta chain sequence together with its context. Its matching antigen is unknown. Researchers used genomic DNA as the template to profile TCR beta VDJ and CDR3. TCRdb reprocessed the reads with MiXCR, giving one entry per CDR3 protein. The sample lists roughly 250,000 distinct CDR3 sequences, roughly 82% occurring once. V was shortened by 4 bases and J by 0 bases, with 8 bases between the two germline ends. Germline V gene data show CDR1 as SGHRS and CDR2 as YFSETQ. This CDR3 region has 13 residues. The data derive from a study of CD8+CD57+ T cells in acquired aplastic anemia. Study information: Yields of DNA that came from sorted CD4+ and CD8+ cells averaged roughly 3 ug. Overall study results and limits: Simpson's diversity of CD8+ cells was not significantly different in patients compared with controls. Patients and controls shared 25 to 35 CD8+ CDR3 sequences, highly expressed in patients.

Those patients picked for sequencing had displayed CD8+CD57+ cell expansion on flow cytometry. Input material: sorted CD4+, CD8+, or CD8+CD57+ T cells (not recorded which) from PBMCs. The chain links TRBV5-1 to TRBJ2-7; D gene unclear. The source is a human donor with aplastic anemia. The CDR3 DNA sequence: TGCGCCAGCAGCGCACCGAGCTCCTACGAGCAGTACTTC. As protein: CASSAPSSYEQYF.